This T cell receptor (beta chain) was identified in a study of blood T cell repertoires in COVID-19. CDR1 is MNHEY and CDR2 is SMNVEV in the germline V gene (reference sequence). The CDR3 has 13 residues. Trimming shortened V by 4 bases and J by 5 bases, and 11 bases separated the two germline ends. Method: immunoSEQ multiplex PCR; TCRdb's copy keeps in-frame clones and lacks some. The table lists fewer than 350,000 clones, nearly 90% of them singletons, with more than 7.5% in the top ten. The material sequenced was peripheral blood. The V and J genes are TRBV27 and TRBJ1-2; no definite D call. This receptor was obtained from a man aged 18 to 35 with active or convalescent COVID-19. DNA of the CDR3: TGTGCCAGCAGTTCCGCCTATCTTTATGGCTACACCTTC. Its translation is CASSSAYLYGYTF.